This T cell receptor beta chain was sequenced for a study of tumor-infiltrating lymphocytes in primary liver carcinoma (dated by TCRdb to about 2017). The study in broad terms: Four or five patients with histopathologically diagnosed primary liver carcinoma underwent surgical resection in China between 2015 and early 2016. The five patients, three men and two women aged 30 to 69 years, had hepatocellular carcinoma (four) or combined HCC and intrahepatic cholangiocarcinoma (one). Tumors of the five patients were stage T1-T3 N0M0 with maximum diameters of roughly 4.2 to 11 cm. Each sample produced roughly 3.65 to 8 million productive TCRbeta reads, and read depth showed no significant difference between tissue types. TCRbeta repertoire sequencing, expression microarrays and whole-exome sequencing were combined in the study across five regions of each liver tumor, with adjacent normal tissue and blood also included. A total of 35 specimens from 5 patients underwent TCRbeta repertoire sequencing, comprising 25 tumor regions, 5 adjacent noncancerous liver tissues and 5 peripheral blood samples. High reproducibility was observed for the technical replicate repertoires, with mean shared-clone rates about 0.92 and correlation coefficients above 0.95. Overall study results and their limits: Only the TCR beta chain was sequenced, which likely underestimates true repertoire diversity because unpaired alpha chains were not captured. The top 250 clones made up a significantly larger repertoire fraction in tumors than in blood (p = 0.039). With just five or six patients in the study, the authors point out that the findings should be validated in a larger study. Bulk unsorted samples precluded comparing CD4+ and CD8+ T cell repertoires. Repertoire overlap was higher between tumor regions (mean around 35%) than tumor-adjacent (roughly 17%) or tumor-blood (14%) pairs, consistent with antigen-driven expansion.

Blood RNA was extracted from unsorted whole blood with TRIzol reagent; germline DNA came from the DNeasy Blood & Tissue kit. At the time of sampling, the patients were treatment-naive and had chronic HBV infection. Before surgery, roughly 3.7 milliliters of peripheral blood were collected into K2EDTA tubes. Using a constant-region primer and ProtoScript II reverse transcriptase, TCRbeta-specific cDNA was reverse-transcribed from around 520 ng total RNA. The TCRbeta libraries were prepared through three rounds of nested multiplex PCR following a slightly modified ARM-PCR procedure. Multiplex TRBV1-TRBV30 forward primers and a Cbeta reverse primer were used in the first two PCR rounds, each of which was run for approximately 10 cycles. Sample barcodes and Illumina adapters were added in a final 25-cycle PCR using Deep VentR polymerase. Before sequencing, amplicons of 200-500 bp were purified from gel using a QIAquick gel extraction kit. TCRbeta amplicons were sequenced on an Illumina HiSeq 2500 with 250-bp paired-end reads. Turning to the authors' computational methods: Trimmomatic v0.33 was used to quality-trim the reads, and FLASH v1.2.11 was used to merge paired reads so that full CDR3 sequences could be recovered. V, D and J germline segments were assigned to the rearranged TCRbeta sequences by MiGEC v1.2.1b. Clonotype statistics and Shannon-Wiener diversity indices were computed with VDJtools v1.0.0. To cut down on sampling bias, every analysis after diversity analysis relied on just the 250 most abundant clonotypes from each sample. In TCRdb, the public reads were trimmed at Q25 with fastp and aligned with MiXCR, with productive beta chains retained. Entries are consolidated by CDR3 protein sequence, retaining the most common genes and DNA. The V and J calls follow TCRdb's processing rather than the paper's. The table for this sample lists 300,000 to 350,000 distinct CDR3 sequences; 65% of them were counted only once. Of the sample, roughly 6% is held by the ten largest clones.

In the case of this clonotype: Its antigen has not been determined. Likely a read error: the CDR3 ends without its conserved phenylalanine or tryptophan.

The CDR3 totals 12 residues, both ends included. Only the CDR3 DNA stays, 36 bases, in frame from base 1. CDR1 SQVTM and CDR2 ANQGSEA are derived from the germline V gene. Sequenced sample: peripheral blood. Recombination linked TRBV29-1 to TRBJ2-7; the D gene is not confidently resolved. This receptor was identified in a middle-aged man with primary liver carcinoma and hepatitis B virus infection. The DNA sequence reads TGCAGCGTTGAGGTCCTCTCCCACGAGCAGTACCTC. This sequence encodes CSVEVLSHEQYL.